One and the same sample provided the 17 T cell receptor beta chains below, sequenced in a study of shared clonotypes between healthy human individuals. Assay: immunoSEQ multiplex PCR; the TCRdb copy retains only in-frame clones and omits some. The table shows roughly 2,300,000 clones, with 92% occurring only once. Sequencing was done on a sample of naive CD4+ T cells from PBMCs. Documented subset: CD45RA+ positively selected. These receptors were collected from a man between 18 and 35 years old in good health. Some clones in this sample may be carry-over from other donors' samples.

CDR3 coding DNA: TGTGCCAGCAGAAGGGACGGCAGGTCGGAGACCCAGTACTTC. Its protein is CASRRDGRSETQYF. The chain is built from TRBV6-5 and TRBJ2-5; D possibly uses TRBD1 or TRBD2 (5 bases each). This CDR3 is 14 amino acids long. Between the trimmed V and J ends, which lost 6 bases and 5 bases, there was a span of 16 bases. Looked up from germline, CDR1 is MNHEY and CDR2 is SVGAGI.

The CDR3 spells CASTAGGAGTDTQYF. As DNA, the CDR3 is TGTGCCAGTACGGCCGGGGGCGCGGGTACAGATACGCAGTATTTT. This chain connects TRBV18 to TRBJ2-3, with D perhaps being TRBD1 or TRBD2 (6 bases each). This CDR3 comprises 15 residues. V lost 9 bases and J 3 bases, leaving 19 bases between the germline ends. Germline V CDR1 and CDR2: KGHSH, LQKENI.

The rearrangement links TRBV4-1 to TRBJ1-4; unclear D gene. CDR3 size: 16 residues. V shed 0 bases and J shed 7 bases, with 15 bases lying between them. Germline values: CDR1 MGHRA, CDR2 YSYEKL. The CDR3 region has the DNA TGCGCCAGCAGCCAAGAGGCGAGCCTCCGGGGTGAAAAACTGTTTTTT. Protein: CASSQEASLRGEKLFF.

The CDR3 region has the DNA TGTGCCAGCAGTAGACAGTATTCACAAGAGACCCAGTACTTC. Translated: CASSRQYSQETQYF. The genes are TRBV6-5 and TRBJ2-5; D is possibly TRBD1 (5 bases). Looked up from germline, CDR1 is MNHEY and CDR2 is SVGAGI. The germline V and J ends were trimmed by 5 bases and 2 bases, with 12 bases remaining between them. The CDR3 runs to 14 residues.

The genes are TRBV19 and TRBJ1-4; D perhaps matches TRBD1 (5 bases). In germline, CDR1 is LNHDA, CDR2 SQIVND (reference sequence). The CDR3 is made up of 14 amino acids. V dropped 7 bases and J dropped 10 bases, with 19 bases sitting between them. The CDR3 DNA reads as TGTGCCAGTACTCCCCCCGGGGGGTTGACAAAACTGTTTTTT. The encoded protein is CASTPPGGLTKLFF.

The CDR3 is CASSSLVEREGGEQYF. As DNA, the CDR3 is TGTGCCAGCAGTTCCCTTGTAGAGCGGGAGGGCGGCGAGCAGTACTTC. The chain carries TRBV28 and TRBJ2-7, with TRBD2 matching 10 bases. From germline, CDR1 is MDHEN and CDR2 SYDVKM. V trimming: 4 bases; J trimming: 6 bases; junction bases outside the gene matches: 12. The CDR3 length is 16 residues.

Details on this clone: The sample carries other DNA sequences with the same CDR3. The chain joins TRBV9 to TRBJ1-1, with 9 bases fitting TRBD1. The V gene's germline CDR1 is SGDLS and CDR2 YYNGEE. After removal of 4 bases from V and 1 base from J, the junction contained 2 bases not matched to a gene. The CDR3 contains 14 residues. The CDR3 sequence is CASSQTGGNTEAFF. The CDR3, as DNA: TGTGCCAGCAGCCAGACAGGGGGGAACACTGAAGCTTTCTTT.

The table lists this clone with a few counts. V is TRBV27 and J is TRBJ1-1; possibly TRBD1 for D (6 bases). The germline V gene has CDR1 MNHEY and CDR2 SMNVEV (reference sequence). The ends were cut back, 6 bases at V and 7 bases at J, with 18 bases in the middle. This CDR3 is built from 14 residues. CDR3 region: CASRPNRVGNEAFF. Written as DNA, the CDR3 is TGTGCCAGCAGACCCAACAGGGTAGGGAATGAAGCTTTCTTT.

The chain uses TRBV7-2 and TRBJ2-5, with 11 bases identical to TRBD1. Germline values: CDR1 SGHTA, CDR2 FQGNSA. Trimming cost V 5 bases and J 5 bases; bases outside gene matches: 10. The CDR3 sequence is 16 residues long. The CDR3 protein is CASSSLGTGGLETQYF. DNA for the CDR3: TGTGCCAGCAGCAGCCTAGGGACAGGGGGATTGGAGACCCAGTACTTC.

The chain employs TRBV4-3 and TRBJ1-1; D not certain. This CDR3 spans 16 amino acids. CDR1 is LGHNA and CDR2 is YSLEER in the germline V gene. Trimming took off 0 bases at V and 2 bases at J, with 13 bases between the two ends. CDR3 in amino acids: CASSQDLPAENTEAFF. The CDR3 coding sequence is TGCGCCAGCAGCCAAGACCTTCCGGCGGAAAACACTGAAGCTTTCTTT.

This chain links TRBV11-2 with TRBJ1-3; tentatively, D is TRBD1 (5 bases). The ends were cut back, 5 bases at V and 0 bases at J, with 11 bases in the middle. Germline-derived CDR1 and CDR2 are SGHAT and FQNNGV. The CDR3 loop spans 15 amino acids. This CDR3 reads CASSHDRVSGNTIYF. The CDR3 bases are TGTGCCAGCAGCCACGACAGAGTCTCTGGAAACACCATATATTTT.

V usage is TRBV10-3 and J usage is TRBJ1-4; no reliable D call. CDR3 length: 14 residues. The V and J ends lost 3 bases and 7 bases respectively, with 12 bases between them. The germline gives CDR1 ENHRY, CDR2 SYGVKD. CDR3: CAISDDRLSEKLFF. CDR3 nucleotide sequence: TGTGCCATCAGTGATGACCGCTTGTCTGAAAAACTGTTTTTT.

The chain links TRBV27 to TRBJ1-2; D is uncertain. V was pared by 5 bases and J by 1 base, with 14 bases between. Germline V gene sequence: CDR1 MNHEY, CDR2 SMNVEV (reference sequence). The CDR3 totals 15 residues. As DNA, the CDR3 is TGTGCCAGCAGTCAAAAGCAGAGTGTTAACTATGGCTACACCTTC. Translating it yields CASSQKQSVNYGYTF.

V gene TRBV25-1 combines with J gene TRBJ2-3; TRBD2 matches 9 bases. Looked up from germline, CDR1 is MGHDK and CDR2 is SYGVNS. J gave up 5 bases and V 7 bases, and 7 bases lay outside the gene matches. The CDR3 extends over 14 amino acids. CDR3 coding DNA: TGTGCCAGCATGGAGGCGGGAGGGCTAGATACGCAGTATTTT. This gives the protein CASMEAGGLDTQYF.

The chain couples TRBV6-1 to TRBJ2-1; the match to TRBD2 covers 8 bases. V shed 10 bases, J shed 9 bases, and the junction held 5 bases outside the gene matches. Germline V CDR1 and CDR2: MNHNS, SASEGT. There are 11 residues in the CDR3. The CDR3 here is CATQAGGEQFF. CDR3 DNA: TGTGCCACCCAGGCGGGAGGTGAGCAGTTCTTC.

The chain uses TRBV11-1 and TRBJ1-1; no firm D call. The CDR3 is made up of 12 amino acids. From germline, CDR1 is SGHAT and CDR2 FQDESV (reference sequence). Trimming removed 5 bases from V and 4 bases from J, with 8 bases in between. CDR3: CASSPQSTEAFF. The CDR3 DNA reads as TGTGCCAGCAGCCCCCAATCCACTGAAGCTTTCTTT.

The table lists this clone with a count of one. This rearrangement joins TRBV27 to TRBJ2-2; 7 nucleotides match TRBD2. The junction had 13 bases not matched to a gene; V was cut back by 5 bases and J by 4 bases. From germline, CDR1 is MNHEY and CDR2 SMNVEV (reference sequence). This CDR3 spans 17 amino acids. The CDR3 nucleotides read TGTGCCAGCAGTAGGGACTATGCTAGCGGACTCACCGGGGAGCTGTTTTTT. Its protein product is CASSRDYASGLTGELFF.